The TCR beta chain under discussion was sequenced for a study of blood T cell repertoires in COVID-19. Generated by immunoSEQ multiplex PCR, the TCRdb table keeps only in-frame clones and is missing some. Here the sample spans more than 250,000 clones, 75% to 90% being singletons. From germline, CDR1 is SSHAT and CDR2 FNYEAQ (reference sequence). The CDR3 runs to 16 residues. With regard to this clone: Sequence at one end of the junction differs from germline and may be a read error.

The rearrangement links TRBV7-7 to TRBJ2-2; D perhaps matches TRBD2 (6 bases). The sequencing sample was made of PBMCs or T cells enriched from blood (not recorded which). The TCR sequence derives from a man aged 30 to 39 who had recovered from COVID-19. CDR3 nucleotides: TGTGCTAGCAGCCCTGGACGACTAGTGAACACCGGGGAGCTGTTTTTT. It translates to CASSPGRLVNTGELFF.